This T cell receptor (beta chain) was captured in a study of T cells of healthy individuals. Germline lookup yields CDR1 MGHRA and CDR2 YSYEKL. V lost 3 bases to trimming and J lost 8 bases, with 11 bases between them. The CDR3 sequence is 13 residues long. TCRdb re-derived calls from the 5' RACE reads in MiXCR, one entry per CDR3 protein. Among 55,000 to 65,000 distinct CDR3 sequences listed, roughly 15% were seen once. The gene calls are TRBV4-1 and TRBJ2-4; tentative D call: TRBD2 (6 bases). This TCR came from a human donor in good health. The CDR3 bases are TGCGCCAGCAGCCAGCCGGGGGAAGACATTCAGTACTTC. It translates to CASSQPGEDIQYF.